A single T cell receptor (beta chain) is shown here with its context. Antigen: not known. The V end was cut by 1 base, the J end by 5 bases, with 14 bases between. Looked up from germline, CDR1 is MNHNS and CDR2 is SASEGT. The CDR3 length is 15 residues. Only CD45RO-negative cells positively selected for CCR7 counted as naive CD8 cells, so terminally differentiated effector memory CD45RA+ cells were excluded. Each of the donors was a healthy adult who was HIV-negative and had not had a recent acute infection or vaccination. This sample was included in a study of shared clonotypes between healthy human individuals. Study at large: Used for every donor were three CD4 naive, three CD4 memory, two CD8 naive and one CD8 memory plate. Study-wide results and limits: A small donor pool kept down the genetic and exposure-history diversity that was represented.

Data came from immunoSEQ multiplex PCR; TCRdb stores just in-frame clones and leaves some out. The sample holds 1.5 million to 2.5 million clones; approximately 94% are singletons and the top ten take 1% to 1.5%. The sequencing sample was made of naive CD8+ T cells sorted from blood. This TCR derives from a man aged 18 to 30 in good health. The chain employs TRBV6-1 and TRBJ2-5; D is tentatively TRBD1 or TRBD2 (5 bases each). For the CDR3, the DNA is TGTGCCAGCAGTGAAGAGGGGCGCGGGTGGGAGACCCAGTACTTC. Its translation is CASSEEGRGWETQYF.